This T cell receptor beta chain was retrieved from a study of blood T cell repertoires in COVID-19. In the study overall: PBMCs, B-cell-depleted T cells, or T cells were the source of the cDNA or gDNA that made up the material.

CDR3 size: 19 residues. Trimming took off 1 base at V and 7 bases at J, with 28 bases between the two ends. Germline-derived CDR1 and CDR2 are LGHNA and YSLEER. Libraries were prepared by immunoSEQ multiplex PCR; TCRdb keeps only in-frame clonotypes and omits some of them. The sample yields 130,000 to 150,000 clones, about 89% seen once. The rearrangement uses TRBV4-3 and TRBJ1-1; a weak D match, TRBD1 (6 bases). The source of this sequence is a man between 50 and 59 years old who had recovered from COVID-19. The sample comprised peripheral blood. The CDR3 DNA sequence: TGCGCCAGCAGCCAAGTCGCCCCGAGACAGGACCGACGAGGCTTTGAAGCTTTCTTT. Amino acids: CASSQVAPRQDRRGFEAFF.